This T cell receptor beta chain was documented in a study of cytomegalovirus exposure and HLA in healthy donors. Background on the study: An early release of data contained about 85 million unique TCRs, which came from HLA-typed donors.

Findings of the study overall: In a later analysis, TCR beta V- and J-gene trimming showed a link to a missense DCLRE1C variant. Cytomegalovirus association was assigned to approximately 180 TCR beta chains. The study carried out a later analysis of TCR beta sequences. It associated 16,951 of them with specific HLA alleles at a false discovery rate of 0.05.

This clone was detected only a few times. Its antigen is still unknown. The CDR3 runs 12 residues. The germline V and J ends were trimmed by 8 bases and 4 bases, with 11 bases remaining between them. The germline gives CDR1 ENHRY, CDR2 SYGVKD. This PCR relied on a set of 60 Vbeta primers and 13 Jbeta primers. Only in-frame clones appear in the TCRdb table, and some are missing; sequencing was by immunoSEQ multiplex PCR. The data hold over 150,000 clones, with approximately 85% observed a single time. The sequenced sample was PBMCs. The receptor's source is a man aged 50-60 years in good health and CMV-seropositive. This rearrangement joins TRBV10-3 to TRBJ1-2; D remains unclear. The CDR3 nucleotides are TGTGCCATCGGTCCAGTTTCCTATGGCTACACCTTC. Translation: CAIGPVSYGYTF.